A single sample is the source of the 24 T cell receptor beta chains below, sequenced in a study of OX40 agonist ivuxolimab in advanced cancers. The protocol was immunoSEQ multiplex PCR, while the TCRdb copy is restricted to in-frame clones and leaves out a portion. The sample carries around 86,000 clones, about 93% recorded once. The specimen comprised CD4+ or CD8+ T cells sorted from blood, sampled in a trial of the OX40 agonist ivuxolimab. The receptor set was obtained from an adult with an advanced solid tumor such as melanoma, head and neck, liver or kidney cancer.

The chain couples TRBV5-6 to TRBJ1-1; D not resolved. The germline gives CDR1 SGHDT, CDR2 YYEEEE. The CDR3 is 13 amino acids. Trimming removed 2 bases at V and 1 base at J, with 6 bases between. CDR3 loop: CASSFVANTEAFF. The CDR3 DNA reads as TGTGCCAGCAGCTTTGTGGCGAACACTGAAGCTTTCTTT.

The chain employs TRBV10-3 and TRBJ2-1; TRBD2 aligns across 7 bases. The junction had 3 bases not matched to a gene; V was cut back by 4 bases and J by 3 bases. The CDR3 consists of 14 residues. Looked up from germline, CDR1 is ENHRY and CDR2 is SYGVKD. In DNA, the CDR3 is TGTGCCATCAGTGTTCGGGGGGACTACAATGAGCAGTTCTTC. Its translation: CAISVRGDYNEQFF.

This sequence joins TRBV9 and TRBJ2-3, with 7 bases aligning to TRBD1. This CDR3 is built from 16 residues. After removal of 4 bases from V and 5 bases from J, the junction contained 13 bases not matched to a gene. Per germline, CDR1 SGDLS and CDR2 YYNGEE. This CDR3 is CASSQPRQGQQDTQYF. The CDR3 region has the DNA TGTGCCAGCAGCCAACCTAGGCAGGGACAGCAAGATACGCAGTATTTT.

This clone has a handful of counts. The chain links TRBV2 to TRBJ2-5; possibly TRBD1 for D (6 bases). The CDR3 covers 13 residues. Trimming cost V 7 bases and J 7 bases, with 16 bases left between them. Per the germline V gene, CDR1 is SNHLY and CDR2 is FYNNEI. In DNA form, the CDR3 reads TGTGCCAGCAAACAGGGTGGGCGCGCGACCCAGTACTTC. Amino acid sequence: CASKQGGRATQYF.

The V and J genes are TRBV11-2 and TRBJ1-2; 8 nucleotides agree with TRBD1. The CDR3 has 15 residues. J was trimmed by 0 bases and V by 5 bases; bases with no gene match: 5. The germline CDR1 and CDR2 sequences are SGHAT and FQNNGV. CDR3 protein: CASSPTGEPNYGYTF. In DNA form, the CDR3 reads TGTGCCAGCAGCCCGACAGGGGAGCCTAACTATGGCTACACCTTC.

This rearrangement joins TRBV5-1 to TRBJ2-7, with TRBD1 matching over 7 bases. Per germline, CDR1 SGHRS and CDR2 YFSETQ. Germline trimming cut 3 bases from V and 1 base from J; bases unmatched to any gene: 10. There are 16 residues in the CDR3. Written as DNA, the CDR3 is TGCGCCAGCAGCTCGGGATTCATGGACAGGTCCTACGAGCAGTACTTC. Translating it yields CASSSGFMDRSYEQYF.

This chain connects TRBV27 to TRBJ2-7, with 10 bases matching TRBD1. CDR3 length equals 12 residues. The V and J ends lost 4 bases and 6 bases, in that order; junction bases with no gene match: 0. CDR1 and CDR2 from the germline V gene are MNHEY and SMNVEV (reference sequence). This CDR3 reads CASSWTGGEQYF. The CDR3 DNA is TGTGCCAGCAGTTGGACAGGGGGCGAGCAGTACTTC.

In this sample, this clone turned up once. The chain is built from TRBV9 and TRBJ1-3, with D uncertain. V dropped 0 bases and J dropped 0 bases, with 13 bases sitting between them. The CDR3 consists of 17 residues. The germline CDR1 and CDR2 sequences are SGDLS and YYNGEE. CDR3 coding DNA: TGTGCCAGCAGCGTAGGGGATGCGGAGATCTCTGGAAACACCATATATTTT. This gives the protein CASSVGDAEISGNTIYF.

The genes are TRBV14 and TRBJ2-5, with TRBD1 identical over 8 bases. Trimming removed 6 bases from V and 5 bases from J; junction bases left unmatched: 11. Germline V gene sequence: CDR1 SGHDN, CDR2 FVKESK. This CDR3 has 15 residues. CDR3 nucleotide sequence: TGTGCCAGCAGTTGGGACAGGTTGCCGGGGGAGACCCAGTACTTC. It encodes CASSWDRLPGETQYF.

This chain uses TRBV5-6 with TRBJ2-7; 7 nucleotides line up with TRBD2. CDR3 length: 18 residues. Germline V gene lookup returns CDR1 SGHDT and CDR2 YYEEEE. The V gene end was trimmed by 6 bases and the J gene end by 3 bases; junction bases not matched to a gene: 21. The CDR3 region is CASTIGGWRPGPFYEQYF. CDR3 DNA: TGTGCCAGCACCATCGGGGGGTGGCGGCCGGGACCTTTCTACGAGCAGTACTTC.

This clone has only a few counts. V and J are TRBV27 and TRBJ2-7; 14 bases agree with TRBD2. In germline, CDR1 is MNHEY, CDR2 SMNVEV (reference sequence). V lost 5 bases, J lost 5 bases, and 5 bases stayed unmatched. CDR3 length equals 15 residues. The DNA of the CDR3 is TGTGCCAGCAGTCCCGGGACTAGCGGGAGTAACGAGCAGTACTTC. Protein product: CASSPGTSGSNEQYF.

The chain combines TRBV14 with TRBJ1-1, with a weak D call TRBD1 (5 bases). CDR3 length: 14 residues. V gave up 6 bases and J gave up 2 bases, with 13 bases separating them. CDR1 and CDR2 from the germline V gene are SGHDN and FVKESK. The CDR3 here is CASRLTALNTEAFF. Written as DNA, the CDR3 is TGTGCCAGCAGGTTGACAGCGCTTAACACTGAAGCTTTCTTT.

The gene calls are TRBV2 and TRBJ1-5; 8 bases fit TRBD1. CDR3 size: 15 residues. Germline V gives CDR1 SNHLY, CDR2 FYNNEI. V shed 2 bases and J 2 bases; nucleotides not matched to a gene: 2. The CDR3 DNA follows: TGTGCCAGCAGTGAACAGGGGGCCGGCAATCAGCCCCAGCATTTT. This sequence encodes CASSEQGAGNQPQHF.

This rearrangement joins TRBV4-1 to TRBJ2-3, with TRBD2 matching over 9 bases. Trimming removed 5 bases from V and 1 base from J; junction bases left unmatched: 7. The length of the CDR3 is 16 residues. Germline CDR1 is MGHRA and CDR2 is YSYEKL. As DNA, the CDR3 is TGCGCCAGCAGCTCGACTAGCGGTGGTGGCACAGATACGCAGTATTTT. Its translation is CASSSTSGGGTDTQYF.

The chain uses TRBV5-6 and TRBJ1-1; no clear D gene. V lost 5 bases to trimming and J lost 3 bases, with 14 bases between them. Germline V CDR1 and CDR2: SGHDT, YYEEEE. CDR3 size: 14 residues. The CDR3 sequence: CASSPGFSDTEAFF. The CDR3 nucleotides read TGTGCCAGCAGTCCTGGGTTTTCGGACACTGAAGCTTTCTTT.

V and J are TRBV27 and TRBJ1-4, with D unclear. Per the germline V gene, CDR1 is MNHEY and CDR2 is SMNVEV (reference sequence). The CDR3 is 15 residues long. V lost 2 bases and J 6 bases, leaving 13 bases between the germline ends. This chain's CDR3 is CASSLEPGRHEKLFF. DNA of the CDR3: TGTGCCAGCAGTTTAGAACCCGGGAGGCATGAAAAACTGTTTTTT.

This CDR3 reads CASSPRGVERNEQFF. The CDR3 coding sequence is TGCGCCAGCAGCCCCCGGGGGGTGGAAAGGAATGAGCAGTTCTTC. The chain couples TRBV4-3 to TRBJ2-1; 7 nucleotides align to TRBD2. Trimming removed 4 bases from V and 7 bases from J; junction bases left unmatched: 10. The CDR3 is made up of 15 amino acids. Germline-derived CDR1 and CDR2 are LGHNA and YSLEER.

This sequence joins TRBV4-1 and TRBJ1-5, with 10 bases that match TRBD1. J was trimmed by 6 bases and V by 1 base; bases with no gene match: 3. The CDR3 spans 15 residues. Per the germline V gene, CDR1 is MGHRA and CDR2 is YSYEKL. The CDR3 sequence: CASSQGQGASQPQHF. CDR3 DNA sequence: TGCGCCAGCAGCCAAGGACAGGGGGCTTCTCAGCCCCAGCATTTT.

In its sample, this clone was seen once. This sequence joins TRBV7-9 and TRBJ2-1; D is undetermined. Germline V gives CDR1 SEHNR, CDR2 FQNEAQ (reference sequence). This CDR3 has 14 residues. V lost 0 bases, J lost 6 bases, and 9 bases lay in between. The CDR3 region has the DNA TGTGCCAGCAGCTTAGCCAGGACCGGCAATGAGCAGTTCTTC. Translated: CASSLARTGNEQFF.

V is TRBV9 and J is TRBJ1-2; D ambiguous. Trimming removed 4 bases at V and 6 bases at J, with 16 bases between. Germline CDR1 is SGDLS and CDR2 is YYNGEE. The CDR3 sequence is 14 residues long. The CDR3 nucleotides read TGTGCCAGCAGCCCCCGAACAGTGAGCCATGGCTACACCTTC. It codes for CASSPRTVSHGYTF.

The J gene is TRBJ2-7, the V gene TRBV2; tentatively, D is TRBD1 (5 bases). The V end lost 0 bases, the J end lost 3 bases, and 24 bases lay between the germline ends. This CDR3 region has 19 residues. Germline V gives CDR1 SNHLY, CDR2 FYNNEI. The CDR3 reads CASSEALPTYRTEDYEQYF. In nucleotides, the CDR3 is TGTGCCAGCAGTGAAGCCCTCCCAACCTACAGGACCGAAGACTACGAGCAGTACTTC. Full variable domain (rest looked up from reference TRBV2 and TRBJ2-7): EPEVTQTPSHQVTQMGQEVILRCVPISNHLYFYWYRQILGQKVEFLVSFYNNEISEKSEIFDDQFSVERPDGSNFTLKIRSTKLEDSAMYFCASSEALPTYRTEDYEQYFGPGTRLTVT.

V gene TRBV28 combines with J gene TRBJ2-7; 11 nucleotides line up with TRBD2. Per germline, CDR1 MDHEN and CDR2 SYDVKM. Trimming took 7 bases from V and 6 from J; bases not matched to a gene: 8. The CDR3 has 14 amino acids. In DNA, the CDR3 is TGTGCCAGCACCGAACTAGCGGGAGTATCCGAGCAGTACTTC. Translation: CASTELAGVSEQYF.

The chain has TRBV15 and TRBJ2-3, with D perhaps TRBD1 (6 bases). V was shortened by 9 bases and J by 3 bases, with 10 bases between the two germline ends. The CDR3 contains 12 residues. Germline CDR1 reads LNHNV; CDR2 reads YYDKDF (reference sequence). CDR3 sequence: CATEGGTDTQYF. CDR3 sequence (DNA): TGTGCCACAGAAGGGGGTACAGATACGCAGTATTTT.

The chain recombines TRBV4-3 with TRBJ1-4; no firm D call. The CDR3 contains 16 residues. Germline loops: CDR1 LGHNA, CDR2 YSLEER. V lost 4 bases and J 4 bases, leaving 16 bases between the germline ends. The CDR3 sequence: CASSLGVQEINEKLFF. The CDR3, as DNA: TGCGCCAGCAGCCTAGGAGTTCAGGAAATTAATGAAAAACTGTTTTTT.